The clone carrying this TCR beta chain was observed a handful of times. The antigen remains undetermined. The J segment lost 6 bases and the V segment lost 0 bases, leaving 3 bases of the junction unmatched. CDR3 size: 14 residues. Germline CDR1 LGHNA, CDR2 YNFKEQ. This record belongs to a study of T-cell memory formation after mild COVID-19. Study in general: Most TCR clusters belonged to a single donor. Findings and caveats of the study: Certain responding clones were present in pre-infection memory, suggesting participation of cross-reactive memory. Second-wave clones that peaked on day 37 lacked confirmed SARS-CoV-2 specificity.

5'RACE primed at constant segments yielded TCR alpha and TCR beta cDNA libraries bearing sample barcodes and UMIs. TCRdb fed the 5' RACE reads into MiXCR, producing one record per CDR3 protein. The sample carries some 450,000 distinct CDR3 sequences, about a sixth recorded once. The sequencing sample was made of PBMCs or a T cell subset sorted from them (not recorded which). This receptor was identified in a man younger than 35 who had mild COVID-19 (a few samples of this study predate the infection). Cell type and time point are not known. The J gene is TRBJ2-3, the V gene TRBV4-2; 7 bases are shared with TRBD2. In DNA, the CDR3 is TGTGCCAGCAGCCAAGATCGGCGGGGGGATACGCAGTATTTT. Translation: CASSQDRRGDTQYF.